This TCR beta chain was sequenced during a study of cytotoxic CD8 clonotypes in ibrutinib-treated CLL. Across the study: The patient breakdown showed 10 to 12 relapsed/refractory and about 16 treatment-naive cases, with under 18 IGHV unmutated.

The germline gives CDR1 GTSNPN, CDR2 SVGIG (reference sequence). The length of the CDR3 is 15 residues. V trimming: 3 bases; J trimming: 0 bases; junction bases outside the gene matches: 5. Broader study findings: With treatment, public clonotypes, which were uncommon, either contracted or remained stable. Before falling back toward baseline at progression, clonality had risen at the time of ibrutinib response.

Repertoires were generated with immunoSEQ multiplex PCR, while TCRdb's copy carries only in-frame clones and drops some. The table has under 200,000 clones, under 85% seen once. Regarding this clone: Its specificity is unknown.

Sequencing used PBMCs, obtained after 24 months of ibrutinib treatment. The receptor's source is a human donor with chronic lymphocytic leukemia. V is TRBV30 and J is TRBJ2-1; TRBD1 aligns across 7 bases. The CDR3 region has the DNA TGTGCCTGGAGCGGGGACAGCAGCTCCTACAATGAGCAGTTCTTC. Translation gives CAWSGDSSSYNEQFF.